The sequence of this T cell receptor (beta chain) was determined in a study of blood T cell repertoires in COVID-19. Across the whole study: The origin of the acute and convalescent COVID-19 samples was the United States, Italy and Spain. PBMCs, B-cell-depleted T cells, or T cells were the source of the cDNA or gDNA that made up the material.

Original methodology: Amplified reference gene primers provided the basis for estimating nucleated cell counts. The assay was immunoSEQ multiplex PCR, and TCRdb's table has in-frame clones only and misses some. V and J calls and clone size are copied from that table; D and trimming were computed from the DNA. The sample records fewer than 130,000 clones, more than 75% being singletons. Germline V gives CDR1 SEHNR, CDR2 FQNEAQ (reference sequence). This CDR3 region has 16 residues. Germline trimming cut 5 bases from V and 8 bases from J; bases unmatched to any gene: 10. The chain uses TRBV7-9 and TRBJ2-1; 12 nucleotides align to TRBD2. The sequencing input was peripheral blood. The clonotype was recovered from a woman between 50 and 59 years old with acute or convalescent COVID-19. The CDR3 is CASSHTSGRFLDEQFF. The CDR3 DNA is TGTGCCAGCAGCCATACTAGCGGGAGGTTTCTGGATGAGCAGTTCTTC.